This TCR beta chain is from a study of cytomegalovirus exposure and HLA in healthy donors (dated by TCRdb to about 2017). Turning to the overall study: According to an earlier analysis of a few hundred of the donors, about 190 million T cells yielded 117 million unique TCR beta sequences and less than 300 Gb of sequence data. An early release that covered fewer than 800 HLA-typed donors contained approximately 300 gigabases of sequencing data and around 85 million unique TCR sequences. Of the roughly 400 genotyped donors, 75% to 85% were placed in the genetic ancestry cluster associated with self-reported Caucasian donors. The study was designed to test whether signatures of past pathogen exposure could be identified by cataloging public T cell receptors. The T cell repertoires of around 670 subjects were profiled by immunosequencing and related to cytomegalovirus serostatus. Along with the roughly 610-subject first cohort, a separate validation cohort of approximately 110 different subjects was used. To predict cytomegalovirus infection status, the study combined high-throughput TCR immunosequencing, statistical association of individual TCRs with disease status, and machine learning. A later analysis re-analyzed previously published TCR beta repertoires from approximately 700 donors and added high-resolution HLA genotyping to study TCR occurrence patterns. Rather than using new phenotypic data, the later analysis identified candidate immune exposures from TCR beta sequences and from how often those sequences occurred across donors. In an earlier analysis of a few hundred of the donors, high-throughput TCR beta sequencing was used to judge whether each TCR beta V gene segment behaved as functional or pseudogenic. Alongside the repertoire data, information on donor age, sex, ethnicity and CMV serostatus was compiled. A later genetic analysis took genome-wide SNP genotypes for about 65% of the 666 donors and used that subset as a discovery cohort. All discovery cohort repertoires had been generated on a single sequencing platform. HLA typing covered class I and class II loci at four-digit resolution. Typing coverage differed by locus: A, B, C, DRB1 and DQB1 were typed in about 620-640 donors, DQA1 in 500 to 550, DPA1 in approximately 610, and DPB1 in 450 to 480. A few DR-DQ haplotypes were treated as single units for association and clustering because of strong linkage in the cohort. Across 300 to 500 genotyped donors of the cohort, an average of about 240,000 unique TCR beta nucleotide sequences per donor were sequenced, and approximately 19% of those sequences were non-productive. Study-wide conclusions, independent of this receptor: Strong co-occurrence of HLA alleles, especially DR and DQ, made assigning TCR associations to individual alleles difficult. Because HLA typing was unavailable for some donors at each locus, only the typed subset was used in association tests. In a later analysis, 16,951 TCR beta sequences were associated with specific HLA alleles at a false discovery rate of 0.05. Correlated functional status among segregating V segments might be attributable to linkage disequilibrium, but an unknown experimental factor could not be ruled out. In a later genetic analysis, fewer N-insertions in productive TCRs were reported among donors in an Asian-associated ancestry cluster than the approximately 710-donor mean. According to a later analysis, parvovirus B19, influenza, CMV and Epstein-Barr virus appeared linked to several top co-occurrence clusters. Some IMGT-functional V segments, including TRBV6-2 and TRBV6-3, could not be distinguished by the 87-base-pair reads and were therefore excluded. According to the authors, the approach could potentially be generalized to other disease states and immunological phenotypes. Most CMV-associated TCR beta chains appeared to be HLA-restricted in a later analysis, and the HLA associations seemed to be driven largely by CMV exposure. The study gave a list of about 170 TCR beta chains associated with cytomegalovirus. Broadly in line with IMGT annotations, most TCR beta V segments showed up in productive rearrangements about 90% or about 30% of the time in an earlier analysis of roughly 590 of the donors. A further reported finding was that TCR beta sequences accurately predicted the HLA-A and HLA-B alleles for most subjects in the first cohort. A later genetic analysis associated a missense DCLRE1C variant with V-gene and J-gene trimming of TCR beta chains, and an independent cohort replicated the association. In this cohort, only TCR beta chains were sequenced, and detectable features were limited by the absence of alpha or paired-chain data. In a later analysis, the rate of TCR association differed among HLA loci, with DRB1 alleles having the most associated TCRs and HLA-C alleles having the fewest. A group of highly shared sequence variants was considered likely to be a technical artifact of the sequencing pipeline. In vitro tests confirmed that three of the cytomegalovirus-associated TCR beta chains recognize cytomegalovirus antigens. In both the original and validation cohorts, the classifier was reported to diagnose cytomegalovirus status with high specificity and sensitivity. Most TCR sequences were observed very rarely across donors, whereas some public TCRs were present in many individuals. The earlier analysis of 450 to 700 of the donors excluded some 15 rarely observed V segments, including chromosome 9 orphons, because counts were too low. CMV serostatus was the only immune exposure information available for the cohort. Compared with equally common non-associated chains, HLA-associated TCR beta chains in a later analysis were more clonally expanded and had lower generation probabilities. Roughly uniform sequencing depth across donors was assumed in presence/absence analyses, although this assumption may not hold.

Libraries were prepared through the immunoSEQ multiplex PCR assay. For the multiplex PCR, a mixture combining 60 forward primers for TCR Vbeta segments and 13 reverse primers for TCR Jbeta segments was used. The CDR3 region of rearranged TCR beta genes was amplified from genomic DNA by a multiplex PCR assay. The Illumina HiSeq System was used to sequence the amplified TCR beta libraries as 87-base-pair reads. In the source study's methods: In a later analysis, around 80 million unique TCR beta chains were counted across the approximately 620 repertoires, and roughly 10 million of these chains were shared by at least two donors. Raw reads were error-corrected and collapsed into unique sequences by a nearest-neighbor algorithm in which closely related sequences were merged to remove PCR and sequencing errors. CDR3 sequences were aligned to IMGT reference sequences to assign V, D and J gene segments. Each retained sequence needed at least a six-nucleotide match to both a V gene segment and a J gene segment. A rearrangement was called productive if the CDR3 had no stop codons and remained in frame with V and J, and every other rearrangement was called non-productive. CDR3 was defined according to IMGT convention as the region running from the second conserved V-encoded cysteine to the conserved J-encoded phenylalanine. The earlier analysis of about 500 of the donors excluded sequences that lacked an unambiguous match to a single V gene segment. An earlier analysis of 500 to 700 of the donors classified V segments as functional when productive rearrangements were above 56.7% and as segregating when the standard deviation between donors was above 5%. A statistical classification framework was built for diagnosing cytomegalovirus status from the catalog of TCR beta chain sequences. V and J gene assignment, in a later analysis, came from comparing TCR nucleotide sequences with IMGT/GENE-DB human TR gene sequences. The TCRdist pipeline was used in a later analysis to assign CDR3 sequences and most-parsimonious VDJ recombination scenarios. In a later analysis, each TCR beta chain was defined by its CDR3 amino acid sequence together with its V-gene family, and reads lacking a unique V-gene family were excluded. To address suspected cross-contamination and a sequencing artifact, a later analysis removed 592 highly shared, low-generation-probability nucleotide sequences. For each public chain, a later analysis derived a clonal expansion index from normalized ranks of inferred template counts within each repertoire. Generation probabilities in a later analysis came from a VDJ recombination model fitted to out-of-frame rearrangements, and those results were checked against IGoR. In a later analysis, TCR-TCR, TCR-HLA and TCR-CMV co-occurrence was scored with hypergeometric tests, and a repertoire-size bias correction was applied to TCR pairs. A later analysis estimated false discovery rates by permuting HLA or CMV assignments 20 times. A later analysis grouped co-occurring TCRs with DBSCAN, adding TCRdist sequence similarity when clustering within HLA-allele-positive subsets. Repertoires with fewer than 30,000 or more than 120,000 public chains, plus five repertoires with anomalous nucleotide sharing, were excluded from co-occurrence clustering. Entries here come from immuneACCESS through TCRdb and include only in-frame sequences with V and J called. Some clones fail to appear in such tables; in the studies checked, an unresolved V gene covers under half of the shortfall, and the cause of the remainder is unknown. The V and J calls and clone size are taken from that table; D and trimming were inferred from the DNA. In all, the sample holds 100,000 to 150,000 clones, and approximately 80% of those were seen once. Under 2% of the sample comes from the top ten.

A note on this clone: No cognate antigen has been identified for it. No much larger clone is present one base from it, and per-base qualities are unavailable.

The germline V gene provides CDR1 SGHRS and CDR2 YFSETQ. The V and J ends are trimmed by 0 bases and 0 bases, leaving 6 bases between them. The CDR3 sequence holds 14 residues, the cysteine and phenylalanine included. Of all the DNA, just the CDR3 is kept, 42 bases in frame from base 1. The cohort was made up of roughly 670 healthy bone marrow donors. Cohort members were all nominally healthy when sampled, although unrecorded immune exposures were likely present. The donor was CMV seropositive and belonged to the group of some 290 seropositive cohort members. Every donor gave a peripheral blood sample, and the peripheral blood mononuclear cells from that sample were used for TCR beta sequencing. Genomic DNA extraction from the blood cell samples was performed with the Qiagen DNeasy Blood Extraction Kit.

The sequencing sample was made of PBMCs. This sequence uses TRBV5-1 and TRBJ2-5, with the D segment identity uncertain. This receptor was taken from a female donor in good health and CMV-seropositive. The sequenced DNA is TGCGCCAGCAGCTTGGGGGCAGACCAAGAGACCCAGTACTTC. Its protein is CASSLGADQETQYF. The entire variable domain, with the stretches around the CDR3 drawn from the reference TRBV5-1 and TRBJ2-5 proteins, is KAGVTQTPRYLIKTRGQQVTLSCSPISGHRSVSWYQQTPGQGLQFLFEYFSETQRNKGNFPGRFSGRQFSNSRSEMNVSTLELGDSALYLCASSLGADQETQYFGPGTRLLVL.